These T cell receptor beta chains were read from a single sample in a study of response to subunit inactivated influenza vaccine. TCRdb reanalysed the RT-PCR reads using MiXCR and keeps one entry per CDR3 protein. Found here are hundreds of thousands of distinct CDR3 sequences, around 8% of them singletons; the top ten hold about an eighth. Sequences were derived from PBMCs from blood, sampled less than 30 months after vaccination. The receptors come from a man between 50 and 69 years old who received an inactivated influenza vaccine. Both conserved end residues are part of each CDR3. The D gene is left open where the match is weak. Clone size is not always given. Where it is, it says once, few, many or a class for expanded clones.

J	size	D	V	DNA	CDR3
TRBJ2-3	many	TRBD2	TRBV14	TGTGCCAGCAGCTCCCGAGCGGGAGTGGGCACAGATACGCAGTATTTT	CASSSRAGVGTDTQYF
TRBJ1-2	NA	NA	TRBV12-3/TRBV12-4	TGTGCCAGCAGTTTATCGTCAGGCGGAAATGGCTACACCTTC	CASSLSSGGNGYTF
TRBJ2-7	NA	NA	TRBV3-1	TGTGCCAGCAGCCCACGGACAGTGAGGTACGAGCAGTACTTC	CASSPRTVRYEQYF
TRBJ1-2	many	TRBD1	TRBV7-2	TGTGCCAGCAACGGACAGGGGTGGGATGGCTACACCTTC	CASNGQGWDGYTF
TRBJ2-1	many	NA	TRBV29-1	TGCAGCGTTGTAAGGGGTCAGCCCAATGAGCAGTTCTTC	CSVVRGQPNEQFF
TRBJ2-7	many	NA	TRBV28	TGTGCCAGCAGTCCCGGGAGCTCCTACGAGCAGTACTTC	CASSPGSSYEQYF
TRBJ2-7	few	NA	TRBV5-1	TGCGCCAGCAGCTTGGTGGGGCCGGGCCCGTACGAGCAGTACTTC	CASSLVGPGPYEQYF
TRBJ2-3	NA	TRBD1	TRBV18	TGTGCCAGCTCAGCAGGGAGACAGGGGTTCACAGATACGCAGTATTTT	CASSAGRQGFTDTQYF
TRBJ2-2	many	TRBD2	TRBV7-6	TGTGCCAGCAGCCCGAGACTAGCGGCGAACACCGGGGAGCTGTTTTTT	CASSPRLAANTGELFF
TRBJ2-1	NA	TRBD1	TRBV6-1	TGTGCCAGCAGACCCGGACAGGGGCGTTATGGTGAGCAGTTCTTC	CASRPGQGRYGEQFF
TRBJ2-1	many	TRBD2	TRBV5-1	TGCGCCAGCAGCTCGATAACTAGCGGGGGATACAATGAGCAGTTCTTC	CASSSITSGGYNEQFF
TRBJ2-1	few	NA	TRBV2	TGTGCCAGCAGTGGTCCCTCCCATGAGCAGTTCTTC	CASSGPSHEQFF
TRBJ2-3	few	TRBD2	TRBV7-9	TGTGCCAGCAGCCCCCATCCAGCGGGGGGGAGTACGCAGTATTTT	CASSPHPAGGSTQYF
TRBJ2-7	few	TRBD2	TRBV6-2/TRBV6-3	TGTGCCAGCAGTGATCCGGGACTAGCGAGGTCCTACGAGCAGTACTTC	CASSDPGLARSYEQYF
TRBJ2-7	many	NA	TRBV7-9	TGTGCCAGCAGCTTAGTCGGGGATTACGAGCAGTACTTC	CASSLVGDYEQYF
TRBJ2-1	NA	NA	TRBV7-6	TGTGCCAGCAGCCGCGGGGGACACGGTGGCTACAATGAGCAGTTCTTC	CASSRGGHGGYNEQFF
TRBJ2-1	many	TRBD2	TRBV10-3	TGTGCCACGAGAACTAGCGGGAGCGGAGTCAGTGAGCAGTTCTTC	CATRTSGSGVSEQFF
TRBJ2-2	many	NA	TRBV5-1	TGCGCCAGCAGCTTGGTTCTGGGAGACACCGGGGAGCTGTTTTTT	CASSLVLGDTGELFF
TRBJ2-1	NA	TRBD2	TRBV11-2	TGTGCCAGCAGCCAGACTAGCACGGAGCAGTTCTTC	CASSQTSTEQFF
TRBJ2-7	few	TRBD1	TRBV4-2	TGTGCCAGCAGCCAGAGGGGACAGGGTCCCTACGAGCAGTACTTC	CASSQRGQGPYEQYF
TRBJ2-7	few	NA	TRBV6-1	TGTGCCAGCAGTGGCCCGGGGGCACGCGAGCAGTACTTC	CASSGPGAREQYF
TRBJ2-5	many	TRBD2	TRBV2	TGTGCCAGCAGAGGGACGGGAGGAGGCGAGACCCAGTACTTC	CASRGTGGGETQYF
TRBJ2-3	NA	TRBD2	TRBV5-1	TGCGCCAGCACTAGCGGGGGGACAACTAGCACAGATACGCAGTATTTT	CASTSGGTTSTDTQYF
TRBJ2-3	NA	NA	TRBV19	TGTGCCAGTAGTACGAGACACCAACGGAGCACAGATACGCAGTATTTT	CASSTRHQRSTDTQYF
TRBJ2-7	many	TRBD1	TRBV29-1	TGCAGCGTTGAACTCGGACAGGGGTCCTACGAGCAGTACTTC	CSVELGQGSYEQYF
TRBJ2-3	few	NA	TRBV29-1	TGCAGCGTTGACGACACAGATACGCAGTATTTT	CSVDDTDTQYF
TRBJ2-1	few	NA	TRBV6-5	TGTGCCAGCAGTTACTCAGGGGGGTTCCTTAACAATGAGCAGTTCTTC	CASSYSGGFLNNEQFF
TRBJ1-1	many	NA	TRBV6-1	TGTGCCAGCAGTCGTAAATCCCGGCAGACTGAAGCTTTCTTT	CASSRKSRQTEAFF
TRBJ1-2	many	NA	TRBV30	TGTGCCTCCGCGGGACAAACGGGTGGCTACACCTTC	CASAGQTGGYTF
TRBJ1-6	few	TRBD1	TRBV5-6	TGTGCCAGCAGCGCGACAGGGGGCTTATATAATTCACCCCTCCACTTT	CASSATGGLYNSPLHF
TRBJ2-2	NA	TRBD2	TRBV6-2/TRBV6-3	TGTGCCAGCAGTGACCGACTAGCGCCTCAAACCGGGGAGCTGTTTTTT	CASSDRLAPQTGELFF
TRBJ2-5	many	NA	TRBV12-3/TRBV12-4	TGTGCCAGCAGTTTTAGCGATAAAAACCCCCAGTACTTC	CASSFSDKNPQYF
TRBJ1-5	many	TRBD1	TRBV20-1	TGCAGTGCAAAAACGACAGGGGGCTTTCAGCCCCAGCATTTT	CSAKTTGGFQPQHF
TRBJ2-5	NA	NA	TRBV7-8	TGTGCCTGCACGGGGTACCAAGAGACCCAGTACTTC	CACTGYQETQYF
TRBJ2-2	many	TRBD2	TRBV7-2	TGTGCCAGCAGCCCGAGATGGAGCGGGGGCACCGGGGAGCTGTTTTTT	CASSPRWSGGTGELFF
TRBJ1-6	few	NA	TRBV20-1	TGCAGTGCTAGAGAGGAGCCCGATTATAATTCACCCCTCCACTTT	CSAREEPDYNSPLHF
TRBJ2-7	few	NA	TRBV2	TGTGCCAGCAGTTCCACACACCCCGAGCAGTACTTC	CASSSTHPEQYF
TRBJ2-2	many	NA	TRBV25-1	TGTGCCAGCAGTGAATGGGGGGGCTGGGACACCGGGGAGCTGTTTTTT	CASSEWGGWDTGELFF
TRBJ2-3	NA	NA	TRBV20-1	TGCAGTGCCACCCCTCTAGCGAAGACAGATACGCAGTATTTT	CSATPLAKTDTQYF